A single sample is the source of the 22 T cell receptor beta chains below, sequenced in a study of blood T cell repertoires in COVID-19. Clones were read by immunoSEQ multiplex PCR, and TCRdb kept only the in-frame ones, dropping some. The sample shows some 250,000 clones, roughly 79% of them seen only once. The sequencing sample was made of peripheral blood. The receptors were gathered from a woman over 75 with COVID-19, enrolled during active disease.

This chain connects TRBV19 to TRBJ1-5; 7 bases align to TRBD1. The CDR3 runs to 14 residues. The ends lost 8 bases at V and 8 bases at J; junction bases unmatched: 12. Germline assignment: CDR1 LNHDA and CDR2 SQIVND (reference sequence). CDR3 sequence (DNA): TGTGCCAGTGAAAAGACAGGGAAGAAAGAGCCCCAGCATTTT. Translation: CASEKTGKKEPQHF.

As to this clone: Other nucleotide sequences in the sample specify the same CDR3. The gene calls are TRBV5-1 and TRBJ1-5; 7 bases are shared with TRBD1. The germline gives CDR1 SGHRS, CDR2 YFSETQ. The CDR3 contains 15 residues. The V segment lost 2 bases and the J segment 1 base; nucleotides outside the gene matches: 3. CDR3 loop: CASSFTGDSNQPQHF. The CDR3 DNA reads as TGCGCCAGCAGCTTCACAGGGGACAGCAATCAGCCCCAGCATTTT.

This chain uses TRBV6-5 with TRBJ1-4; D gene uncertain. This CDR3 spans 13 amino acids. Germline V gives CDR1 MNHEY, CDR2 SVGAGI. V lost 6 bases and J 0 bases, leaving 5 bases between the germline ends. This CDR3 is CASRPTTNEKLFF. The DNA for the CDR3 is TGTGCCAGCAGACCTACAACTAATGAAAAACTGTTTTTT.

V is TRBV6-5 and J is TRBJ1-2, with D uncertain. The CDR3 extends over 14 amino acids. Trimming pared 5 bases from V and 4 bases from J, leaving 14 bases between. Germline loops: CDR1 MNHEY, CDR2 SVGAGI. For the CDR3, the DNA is TGTGCCAGCAGTACTAGGACGTCGGGCTATGGCTACACCTTC. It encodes CASSTRTSGYGYTF.

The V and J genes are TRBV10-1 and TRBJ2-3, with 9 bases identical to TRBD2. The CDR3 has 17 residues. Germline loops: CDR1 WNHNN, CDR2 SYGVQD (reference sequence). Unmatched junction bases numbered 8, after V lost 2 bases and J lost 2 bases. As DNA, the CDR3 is TGCGCCAGCAGTGAGGGACGGCGGGGGGGTGACACAGATACGCAGTATTTT. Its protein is CASSEGRRGGDTDTQYF.

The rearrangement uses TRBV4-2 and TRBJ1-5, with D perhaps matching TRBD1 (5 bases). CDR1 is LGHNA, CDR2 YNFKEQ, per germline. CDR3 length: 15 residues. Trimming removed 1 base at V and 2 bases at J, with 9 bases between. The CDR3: CASSQGGERNQPQHF. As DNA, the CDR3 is TGTGCCAGCAGCCAAGGGGGGGAACGCAATCAGCCCCAGCATTTT.

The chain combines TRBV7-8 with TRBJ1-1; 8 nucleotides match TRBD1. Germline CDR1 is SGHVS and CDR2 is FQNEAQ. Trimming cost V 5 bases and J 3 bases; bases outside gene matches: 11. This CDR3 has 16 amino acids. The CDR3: CASSLPGQAGDTEAFF. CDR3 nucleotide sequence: TGTGCCAGCAGCCTCCCGGGACAGGCTGGGGACACTGAAGCTTTCTTT.

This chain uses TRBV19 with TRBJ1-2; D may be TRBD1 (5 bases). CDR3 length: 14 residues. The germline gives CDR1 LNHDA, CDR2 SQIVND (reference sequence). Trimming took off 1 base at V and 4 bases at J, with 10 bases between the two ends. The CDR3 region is CASSIGSQGYGYTF. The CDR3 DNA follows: TGTGCCAGTAGTATAGGGAGCCAGGGCTATGGCTACACCTTC.

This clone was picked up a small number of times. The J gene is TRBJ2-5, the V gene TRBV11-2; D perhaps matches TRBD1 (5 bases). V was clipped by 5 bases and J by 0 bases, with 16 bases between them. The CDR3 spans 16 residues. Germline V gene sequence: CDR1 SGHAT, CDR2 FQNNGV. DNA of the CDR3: TGTGCCAGCAGCATGGCCGTCACAGGCGACCAAGAGACCCAGTACTTC. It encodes CASSMAVTGDQETQYF.

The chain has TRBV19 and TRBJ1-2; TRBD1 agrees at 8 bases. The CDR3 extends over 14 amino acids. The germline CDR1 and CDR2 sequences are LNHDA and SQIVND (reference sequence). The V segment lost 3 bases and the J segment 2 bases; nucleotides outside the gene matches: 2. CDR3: CASSIRTGNYGYTF. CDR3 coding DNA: TGTGCCAGTAGTATCCGGACAGGGAACTATGGCTACACCTTC.

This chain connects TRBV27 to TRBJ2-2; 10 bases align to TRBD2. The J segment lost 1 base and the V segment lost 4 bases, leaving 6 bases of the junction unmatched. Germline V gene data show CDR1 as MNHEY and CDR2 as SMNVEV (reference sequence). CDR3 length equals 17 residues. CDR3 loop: CASSSSRLAGNTGELFF. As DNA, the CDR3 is TGTGCCAGCAGTTCATCGAGACTAGCGGGGAACACCGGGGAGCTGTTTTTT.

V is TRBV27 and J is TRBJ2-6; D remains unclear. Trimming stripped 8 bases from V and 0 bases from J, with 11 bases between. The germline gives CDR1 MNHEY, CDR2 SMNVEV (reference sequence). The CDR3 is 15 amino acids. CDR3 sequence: CASCSLSSGANVLTF. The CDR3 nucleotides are TGTGCCAGCTGTTCCCTGAGCTCTGGGGCCAACGTCCTGACTTTC.

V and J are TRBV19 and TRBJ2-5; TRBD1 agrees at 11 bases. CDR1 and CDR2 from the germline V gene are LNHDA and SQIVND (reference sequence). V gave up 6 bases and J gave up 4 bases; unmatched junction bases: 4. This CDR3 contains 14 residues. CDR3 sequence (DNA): TGTGCCAGTAGGGACAGGGGGCCCCCAGAGACCCAGTACTTC. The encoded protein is CASRDRGPPETQYF.

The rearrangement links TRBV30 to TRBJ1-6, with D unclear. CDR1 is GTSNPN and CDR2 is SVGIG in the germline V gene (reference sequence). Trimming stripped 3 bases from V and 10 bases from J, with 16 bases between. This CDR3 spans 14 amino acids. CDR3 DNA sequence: TGTGCCTGGAGCTCCTCGGAGGGAGTGTCACCCCTCCACTTT. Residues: CAWSSSEGVSPLHF.

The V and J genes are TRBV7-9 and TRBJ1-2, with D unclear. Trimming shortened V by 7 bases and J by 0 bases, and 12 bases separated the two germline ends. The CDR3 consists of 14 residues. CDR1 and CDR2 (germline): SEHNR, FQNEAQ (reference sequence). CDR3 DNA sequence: TGTGCCAGCACGCTCAGTGGAGCTAACTATGGCTACACCTTC. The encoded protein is CASTLSGANYGYTF.

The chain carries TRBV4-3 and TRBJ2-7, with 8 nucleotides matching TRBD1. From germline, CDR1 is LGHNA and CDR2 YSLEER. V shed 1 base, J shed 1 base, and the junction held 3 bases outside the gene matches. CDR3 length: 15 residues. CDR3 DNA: TGCGCCAGCAGCCAAGTCGGACAGGGATCCTACGAGCAGTACTTC. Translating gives CASSQVGQGSYEQYF.

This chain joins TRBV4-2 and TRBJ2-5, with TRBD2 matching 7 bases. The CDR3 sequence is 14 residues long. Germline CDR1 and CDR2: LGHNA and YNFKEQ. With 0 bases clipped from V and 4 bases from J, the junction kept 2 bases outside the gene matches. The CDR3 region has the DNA TGTGCCAGCAGCCAAGATCGCGGGGGAGAGACCCAGTACTTC. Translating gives CASSQDRGGETQYF.

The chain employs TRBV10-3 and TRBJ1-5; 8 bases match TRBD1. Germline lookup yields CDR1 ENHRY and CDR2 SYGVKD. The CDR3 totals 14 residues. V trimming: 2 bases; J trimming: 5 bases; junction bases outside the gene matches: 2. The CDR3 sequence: CAISEGQGHQPQHF. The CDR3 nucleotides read TGTGCCATCAGTGAGGGACAGGGCCATCAGCCCCAGCATTTT.

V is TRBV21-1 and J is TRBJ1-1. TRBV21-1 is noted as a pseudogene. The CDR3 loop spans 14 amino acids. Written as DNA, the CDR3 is TGTGCCAGCAGCAAGGGGGGGTCGGACACTGAAGCTTTCTTT. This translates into CASSKGGSDTEAFF.

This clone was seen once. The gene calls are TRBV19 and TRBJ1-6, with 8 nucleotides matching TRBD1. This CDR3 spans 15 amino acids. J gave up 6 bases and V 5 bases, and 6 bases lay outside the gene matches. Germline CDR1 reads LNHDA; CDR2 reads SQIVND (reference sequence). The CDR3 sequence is CASSPWTGSNSPLHF. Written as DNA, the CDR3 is TGTGCCAGTAGTCCCTGGACAGGGAGTAATTCACCCCTCCACTTT.

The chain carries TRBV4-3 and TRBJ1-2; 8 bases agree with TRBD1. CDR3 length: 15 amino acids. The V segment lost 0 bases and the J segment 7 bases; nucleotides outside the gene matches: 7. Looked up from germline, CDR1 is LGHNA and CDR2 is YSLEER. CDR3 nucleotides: TGCGCCAGCAGCCAAGAGGACAGGGCTGTCCGTGGCTACACCTTC. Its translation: CASSQEDRAVRGYTF.

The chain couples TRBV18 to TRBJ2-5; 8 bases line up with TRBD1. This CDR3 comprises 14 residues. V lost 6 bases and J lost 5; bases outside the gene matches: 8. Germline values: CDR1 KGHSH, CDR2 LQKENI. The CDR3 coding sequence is TGTGCCAGCTCGCCTGGACAGGGATCGGAGACCCAGTACTTC. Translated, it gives CASSPGQGSETQYF.